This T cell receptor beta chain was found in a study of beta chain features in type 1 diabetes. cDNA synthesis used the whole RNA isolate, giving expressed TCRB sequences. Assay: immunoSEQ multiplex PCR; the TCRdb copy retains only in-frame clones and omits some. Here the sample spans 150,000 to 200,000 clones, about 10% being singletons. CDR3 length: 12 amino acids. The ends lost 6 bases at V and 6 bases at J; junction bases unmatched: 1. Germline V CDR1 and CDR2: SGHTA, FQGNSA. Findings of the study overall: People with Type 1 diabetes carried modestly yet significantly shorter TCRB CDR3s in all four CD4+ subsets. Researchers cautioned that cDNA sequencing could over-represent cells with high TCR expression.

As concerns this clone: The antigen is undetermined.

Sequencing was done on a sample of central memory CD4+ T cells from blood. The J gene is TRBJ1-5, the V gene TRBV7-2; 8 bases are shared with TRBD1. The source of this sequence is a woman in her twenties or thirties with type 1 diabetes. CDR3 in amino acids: CASRTGVQPQHF. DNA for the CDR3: TGTGCCAGCAGGACAGGGGTTCAGCCCCAGCATTTT.